The 8 T cell receptor beta chains below were found in one sample sequenced in a study of blood T cell repertoires in COVID-19. Clones were sequenced by immunoSEQ multiplex PCR, and TCRdb holds only the in-frame ones, with some missing. Counted here are approximately 100,000 clones, 85% to 90% occurring once; the ten biggest clones make up 19%. The sequenced sample was peripheral blood. The receptors shown here come from a human donor with acute or convalescent COVID-19. The donor label of this sample is uncertain.

This clone was seen only a few times. The V gene is TRBV2, the J gene TRBJ1-6, with TRBD1 as a possible D gene (6 bases). This CDR3 contains 15 residues. Trimming left V 3 bases short and J 7 bases short, with 13 bases between. The germline CDR1 and CDR2 sequences are SNHLY and FYNNEI. The CDR3 DNA reads as TGTGCCAGCAGTGAGTTGGGGCAGGGGAATTCACCCCTCCACTTT. As protein: CASSELGQGNSPLHF.

The chain is built from TRBV5-4 and TRBJ2-5; D perhaps matches TRBD2 (6 bases). Trimming took off 1 base at V and 3 bases at J, with 7 bases between the two ends. Germline V lookup: CDR1 SGHNT, CDR2 YYREEE (reference sequence). CDR3 size: 13 residues. CDR3 in DNA: TGTGCCAGCAGCTTGTGGGGGGAAGAGACCCAGTACTTC. It translates to CASSLWGEETQYF.

V gene TRBV30 combines with J gene TRBJ2-1; 9 nucleotides align to TRBD2. This CDR3 region has 15 residues. Looked up from germline, CDR1 is GTSNPN and CDR2 is SVGIG (reference sequence). V lost 2 bases and J lost 4; bases outside the gene matches: 6. For the CDR3, the DNA is TGTGCCTGGAGTTTCGGTGCGGGAGGGTACAATGAGCAGTTCTTC. This translates into CAWSFGAGGYNEQFF.

The table lists this clone with a count of one. The chain is built from TRBV28 and TRBJ1-2; 9 bases are a match to TRBD1. The length of the CDR3 is 14 residues. V was clipped by 6 bases and J by 8 bases; unmatched bases: 10. Germline V gene lookup returns CDR1 MDHEN and CDR2 SYDVKM. The chain's CDR3 is CASRTTGGAAGYTF. CDR3 coding DNA: TGTGCCAGCAGAACAACAGGGGGCGCAGCGGGCTACACCTTC.

The rearrangement links TRBV28 to TRBJ2-7; 8 bases are shared with TRBD1. In germline, CDR1 is MDHEN, CDR2 SYDVKM. The CDR3 totals 15 residues. Trimming removed 2 bases from V and 3 bases from J; junction bases left unmatched: 6. In DNA form, the CDR3 reads TGTGCCAGCAGTTTACCCCGCAGGGGGCACTACGAGCAGTACTTC. It yields the protein CASSLPRRGHYEQYF.

The genes are TRBV2 and TRBJ2-2, with D tentatively TRBD1 (6 bases). This CDR3 contains 18 residues. With 6 bases removed from V and 1 base from J, the gap between germline ends came to 21 bases. In germline, CDR1 is SNHLY, CDR2 FYNNEI. In nucleotides, the CDR3 is TGTGCCAGCAGCCGGGACGGCCGAGGGGGTGTGAACACCGGGGAGCTGTTTTTT. Translated, it gives CASSRDGRGGVNTGELFF.

The gene calls are TRBV12-3 or TRBV12-4 and TRBJ2-3; the D is unclear. V lost 5 bases to trimming and J lost 2 bases, with 2 bases between them. The CDR3 runs to 11 residues. The CDR3: CASSLTDTQYF. CDR3 in DNA: TGTGCCAGCAGTCTCACAGATACGCAGTATTTT.

This clone was found once. V and J are TRBV18 and TRBJ2-7; tentative D call: TRBD2 (5 bases). The V gene lost 2 bases and the J gene lost 6 bases, with 17 bases spanning the gap. CDR3 size: 15 residues. Germline CDR1 KGHSH, CDR2 LQKENI. CDR3 nucleotides: TGTGCCAGCTCACCAGGACTCCTAAATATTGGCGAGCAGTACTTC. It encodes CASSPGLLNIGEQYF.